One and the same sample provided the 25 T cell receptor beta chains below, sequenced in a study of Ad26.COV2.S vaccination and SARS-CoV-2 variants. Treatment noted: 19 received Ad26.COV2.S at low or high dose, single or two shots; about 5 received placebo; per-sample allocation not given. Each sample was drawn 63 days after the first injection (of vaccine or placebo). TCRdb's table, derived via immunoSEQ multiplex PCR, lists solely in-frame clones and lacks some. The sample has 440,000 or so clones; about nine tenths are singletons. The sequenced sample was peripheral blood, obtained in a trial of Ad26.COV2.S vaccine versus placebo. The receptor set was obtained from a person between 18 and 65 years old who received the Ad26.COV2.S COVID-19 vaccine or a placebo.

CDR3 DNA: TGTGCCAGCAGCCTTCAGCTGTATAGGGGCAGGGCCACCTACGAGCAGTACTTC. This encodes CASSLQLYRGRATYEQYF. The chain uses TRBV6-2 or TRBV6-3 and TRBJ2-7, with a weak D call TRBD1 (5 bases). The V gene lost 6 bases and the J gene lost 2 bases, with 26 bases spanning the gap. There are 18 residues in the CDR3. Germline values: CDR1 MNHEY, CDR2 SVGEGT.

The chain joins TRBV14 to TRBJ2-1, with 8 bases identical to TRBD2. Trimming took 2 bases from V and 5 from J; bases not matched to a gene: 5. Germline CDR1 SGHDN, CDR2 FVKESK. The CDR3 has 15 residues. The CDR3 nucleotides read TGTGCCAGCAGCCAATTTAGCGGGGTAAACAATGAGCAGTTCTTC. Translation: CASSQFSGVNNEQFF.

DNA of the CDR3: TGTGCCAGCAGCTTATCTAGGACAGGGTCCTACGAGCAGTACTTC. This sequence encodes CASSLSRTGSYEQYF. The rearrangement links TRBV11-2 to TRBJ2-7; TRBD1 aligns across 8 bases. CDR3 size: 15 residues. Germline CDR1 and CDR2: SGHAT and FQNNGV. The ends lost 2 bases at V and 1 base at J; junction bases unmatched: 4.

This chain connects TRBV9 to TRBJ1-1; D is perhaps TRBD1 (6 bases). V gave up 9 bases and J gave up 0 bases, with 24 bases separating them. CDR3 size: 17 residues. Germline loops: CDR1 SGDLS, CDR2 YYNGEE. CDR3 sequence: CATKNDLGGPLNTEAFF. CDR3 bases: TGTGCCACTAAAAATGACTTAGGGGGTCCCTTGAACACTGAAGCTTTCTTT.

This clone showed up just once. This rearrangement joins TRBV19 to TRBJ2-1; maybe TRBD2 (6 bases). Germline lookup yields CDR1 LNHDA and CDR2 SQIVND (reference sequence). V shed 5 bases and J shed 0 bases, with 14 bases lying between them. This CDR3 contains 16 residues. The DNA for the CDR3 is TGTGCCAGTAGTCTGGTAGGCGGGGCCTCCTACAATGAGCAGTTCTTC. It encodes CASSLVGGASYNEQFF.

V and J are TRBV5-4 and TRBJ1-2; 8 nucleotides align to TRBD1. The CDR3 sequence is 15 residues long. V lost 4 bases, J lost 4 bases, and 9 bases stayed unmatched. Germline assignment: CDR1 SGHNT and CDR2 YYREEE (reference sequence). CDR3 sequence (DNA): TGTGCCAGCAGCCAGGACAGGGTATCTGGCTATGGCTACACCTTC. It codes for CASSQDRVSGYGYTF.

This clone was counted a few times. The chain combines TRBV5-1 with TRBJ1-6; D not certain. V gave up 4 bases and J gave up 3 bases, with 5 bases separating them. CDR1 is SGHRS, CDR2 YFSETQ, per germline. This CDR3 has 13 residues. CDR3 DNA sequence: TGCGCCAGCAGCGGCGACTATAATTCACCCCTCCACTTT. Protein sequence: CASSGDYNSPLHF.

This clone appeared a single time. This chain joins TRBV4-3 and TRBJ2-7, with D perhaps TRBD1 (5 bases). There are 14 residues in the CDR3. Deletions cut 1 base from V and 1 base from J, with 8 bases between. Germline loops: CDR1 LGHNA, CDR2 YSLEER. The CDR3 coding sequence is TGCGCCAGCAGCCAAGGGACATTTTCCTACGAGCAGTACTTC. It codes for CASSQGTFSYEQYF.

This CDR3 reads CASSVVPKAYEQYF. DNA of the CDR3: TGTGCCAGCAGCGTAGTTCCCAAGGCCTACGAGCAGTACTTC. This sequence joins TRBV9 and TRBJ2-7, with D uncertain. Germline CDR1 SGDLS, CDR2 YYNGEE. Between the trimmed V and J ends, which lost 0 bases and 2 bases, there was a span of 9 bases. This CDR3 has 14 amino acids.

The chain links TRBV29-1 to TRBJ1-1, with D hard to call. V dropped 4 bases and J dropped 0 bases, with 6 bases sitting between them. CDR1 and CDR2 (germline): SQVTM, ANQGSEA. The length of the CDR3 is 12 residues. The CDR3, as DNA: TGCAGCGTTGCGCCGGTGAACACTGAAGCTTTCTTT. This translates into CSVAPVNTEAFF.

This rearrangement joins TRBV11-2 to TRBJ1-4, with a possible D match to TRBD1 (5 bases). The CDR3 loop spans 18 amino acids. Trimming cost V 3 bases and J 2 bases, with 19 bases left between them. The germline V gene encodes CDR1 SGHAT and CDR2 FQNNGV. This CDR3 reads CASSLSPGPIGTNEKLFF. CDR3 bases: TGTGCCAGCAGCTTGTCCCCGGGGCCCATTGGGACTAATGAAAAACTGTTTTTT.

V usage is TRBV18 and J usage is TRBJ1-1, with no clear D. The CDR3 totals 16 residues. The V and J ends lost 2 bases and 5 bases respectively, with 18 bases between them. Germline lookup yields CDR1 KGHSH and CDR2 LQKENI. CDR3 protein: CASSPARNAMRTEAFF. The DNA for the CDR3 is TGTGCCAGCTCACCAGCCAGAAACGCTATGAGGACTGAAGCTTTCTTT.

V and J are TRBV21-1 and TRBJ2-3; no check of the table's D call, TRBD1, against the DNA was made. TRBV21-1 is tagged as a pseudogene. This CDR3 is 18 amino acids long. CDR3 sequence (DNA): TGTGCCAGCAGCAAATGGACACAGGGAAGGGAAAGGAAAGATACGCAGTATTTT. Residues: CASSKWTQGRERKDTQYF.

DNA of the CDR3: TGTGCCAGCTCACCACCAGGGGCTTATCAGCCCCAGCATTTT. This translates into CASSPPGAYQPQHF. This chain joins TRBV18 and TRBJ1-5; D is possibly TRBD1 (5 bases). Germline assignment: CDR1 KGHSH and CDR2 LQKENI. The CDR3 totals 14 residues. V gave up 0 bases and J gave up 5 bases, with 8 bases separating them.

This clone appeared a single time. The rearrangement uses TRBV9 and TRBJ1-1; maybe TRBD1 (5 bases). The V end was cut by 5 bases, the J end by 2 bases, with 13 bases between. CDR1 SGDLS and CDR2 YYNGEE come from the germline V gene. The CDR3 runs to 14 residues. The chain's CDR3 is CASRRGGRNTEAFF. In DNA, the CDR3 is TGTGCCAGCAGGAGGGGTGGGCGCAACACTGAAGCTTTCTTT.

This clone has a single count. J is TRBJ2-5 and V is TRBV5-1; 7 bases are a match to TRBD1. Trimming took 1 base from V and 5 from J; bases not matched to a gene: 8. The length of the CDR3 is 15 residues. Germline CDR1 reads SGHRS; CDR2 reads YFSETQ. The CDR3 DNA follows: TGCGCCAGCAGCTTGCTACAGGGGATCCGGGAGACCCAGTACTTC. Residues: CASSLLQGIRETQYF.

V is TRBV19 and J is TRBJ2-7; 7 bases are shared with TRBD1. This CDR3 comprises 14 residues. CDR1 is LNHDA, CDR2 SQIVND, per germline (reference sequence). Losses at the gene ends were 4 bases for V and 3 bases for J; bases not matched to a gene: 6. For the CDR3, the DNA is TGTGCCAGTAGTAACTACAGGGGTGGCTACGAGCAGTACTTC. Protein: CASSNYRGGYEQYF.

The chain has TRBV10-3 and TRBJ2-3, with TRBD2 identical over 13 bases. Unmatched junction bases numbered 6, after V lost 5 bases and J lost 4 bases. The CDR3 sequence is 16 residues long. CDR1 ENHRY and CDR2 SYGVKD come from the germline V gene. For the CDR3, the DNA is TGTGCCATCAGTACAAGACTAGCGGGGGGTTCAGATACGCAGTATTTT. This gives the protein CAISTRLAGGSDTQYF.

This clone was counted once. V is TRBV12-5 and J is TRBJ2-3; no clear D gene. Trimming stripped 0 bases from V and 10 bases from J, with 2 bases between. Germline CDR1 reads LGHNT; CDR2 reads FRNRAP. The CDR3 runs to 10 residues. This CDR3 reads CASGLVPQYF. The CDR3 DNA sequence: TGTGCTAGTGGTTTGGTCCCGCAGTATTTT.

The chain joins TRBV5-1 to TRBJ2-7; weak D call: TRBD1 (5 bases). This CDR3 has 14 residues. V shed 0 bases and J shed 2 bases, with 9 bases lying between them. Per the germline V gene, CDR1 is SGHRS and CDR2 is YFSETQ. CDR3 DNA sequence: TGCGCCAGCAGCTTGGAGGGGCAGCCCTACGAGCAGTACTTC. Translated, it gives CASSLEGQPYEQYF.

This clone was observed a single time. Here the CDR3 reads CASRTPVDEQFF. In DNA form, the CDR3 reads TGTGCCAGCCGAACCCCAGTCGATGAGCAGTTCTTC. V is TRBV6-6 and J is TRBJ2-1; D is unresolved. This CDR3 spans 12 amino acids. Germline V gene lookup returns CDR1 MNHNY and CDR2 SVGAGI (reference sequence). With 8 bases removed from V and 8 bases from J, the gap between germline ends came to 13 bases.

The chain carries TRBV5-8 and TRBJ1-6, with 9 bases that match TRBD1. Trimming cost V 5 bases and J 14 bases; bases outside gene matches: 11. The germline V gene has CDR1 SGHTS and CDR2 YDEGEE. CDR3 length equals 14 residues. The CDR3 loop is CASSPHRGLRALHF. The CDR3, as DNA: TGTGCCAGCAGTCCCCACAGGGGGCTACGGGCCCTCCACTTT.

The rearrangement links TRBV18 to TRBJ2-1; a weak D match, TRBD2 (5 bases). Germline V lookup: CDR1 KGHSH, CDR2 LQKENI. V lost 0 bases, J lost 10 bases, and 13 bases lay in between. The CDR3 loop spans 14 amino acids. The CDR3, as DNA: TGTGCCAGCTCACCACCTATATCTAGCAGCGAGCAGTTCTTC. It translates to CASSPPISSSEQFF.

The chain joins TRBV29-1 to TRBJ2-1; 10 positions agree with TRBD2. V was pared by 6 bases and J by 6 bases, with 8 bases of the junction left unmatched. Germline V gene data show CDR1 as SQVTM and CDR2 as ANQGSEA. The CDR3 has 14 residues. For the CDR3, the DNA is TGCAGCGTAGGGCTAGCGGGGGCTGGCAATGAGCAGTTCTTC. It is translated as CSVGLAGAGNEQFF.

The V and J genes are TRBV9 and TRBJ2-7, with D perhaps given as TRBD1 or TRBD2 (6 bases each). The CDR3 consists of 15 residues. From germline, CDR1 is SGDLS and CDR2 YYNGEE. V gave up 0 bases and J gave up 3 bases, with 13 bases separating them. CDR3 nucleotide sequence: TGTGCCAGCAGCGTAGCTCTAGGGGGGAACTACGAGCAGTACTTC. This gives the protein CASSVALGGNYEQYF.